The clone carrying this T cell receptor (beta chain) was recorded once. The data derive from a study of blood T cell repertoires in COVID-19. V lost 4 bases and J lost 5; bases outside the gene matches: 11. CDR1 is SGHDT and CDR2 is YYEEEE in the germline V gene. This CDR3 contains 16 residues. Profiled with immunoSEQ multiplex PCR; TCRdb holds only in-frame clones, not every one. The sample yields under 200,000 clones, around 87% seen once. This TCR was recovered from a woman of 80 years or more with COVID-19, enrolled during active disease. Sequenced sample: peripheral blood. This rearrangement joins TRBV5-6 to TRBJ1-1, with 10 bases matching TRBD1. DNA for the CDR3: TGTGCCAGCAGCCTCCTACCGGGACAGGGGAGAACTGAAGCTTTCTTT. Its protein is CASSLLPGQGRTEAFF.